The clone carrying this T cell receptor beta chain was seen a single time. This entry comes from a study of blood T cell repertoires in COVID-19. Study processing details: Amplifying reference gene primers gave estimates of nucleated cell counts. Method: immunoSEQ multiplex PCR; TCRdb's copy keeps in-frame clones and lacks some. V, J and clone size derive from that table, while D and trimming were established from the DNA sequence. This repertoire shows nearly 300,000 clones, roughly 80% found once; its top ten account for around 1.6%. Germline V gene lookup returns CDR1 SGHRS and CDR2 YFSETQ. V was pared by 0 bases and J by 4 bases, with 10 bases of the junction left unmatched. The CDR3 spans 19 residues.

This sequence joins TRBV5-1 and TRBJ2-3, with 14 bases aligning to TRBD2. The receptor was isolated from a human donor with COVID-19, enrolled during active disease. The donor label of this sample is uncertain. The sequencing input was peripheral blood. The CDR3 loop reads CASSLEGLAGASNPDTQYF. CDR3 DNA: TGCGCCAGCAGCTTGGAGGGACTAGCGGGAGCCTCCAACCCAGATACGCAGTATTTT.